The rows below give T cell receptor beta chains drawn from one sample of a study of blood T cell repertoires in COVID-19. Method: immunoSEQ multiplex PCR; TCRdb's copy keeps in-frame clones and lacks some. The sample yields some 240,000 clones, around 90% seen once. The source material was peripheral blood. Source of these receptors: a woman in her fifties or sixties with COVID-19, enrolled during active disease. CDR3s include the opening cysteine and the closing phenylalanine or tryptophan. The D gene is left open where the match is weak. Clone size is not always given. Where it is, it says once, few, many or a class for expanded clones.

J	size	V	D	CDR3	DNA
TRBJ2-7	-	TRBV5-1	TRBD1	CASSLEGQGSYEQYF	TGCGCCAGCAGCTTGGAGGGACAGGGTTCCTACGAGCAGTACTTC
TRBJ1-5	-	TRBV2	-	CASQGLRSNQPQHF	TGTGCCAGCCAGGGTCTCCGGAGCAATCAGCCCCAGCATTTT
TRBJ1-1	once	TRBV11-2	TRBD1	CASSLPRGLVSEAFF	TGTGCCAGCAGCTTACCCAGGGGGTTAGTCTCTGAAGCTTTCTTT
TRBJ2-2	-	TRBV7-6	-	CASSLYGNTGELFF	TGTGCCAGCAGCTTATACGGGAACACCGGGGAGCTGTTTTTT
TRBJ1-4	-	TRBV7-8	TRBD1	CASSPARDRGSGKLFF	TGTGCCAGCAGCCCGGCCCGGGACAGAGGATCGGGGAAACTGTTTTTT
TRBJ1-4	once	TRBV23-1	TRBD1	CAGQGAGTNEKLFF	TGCGCCGGACAGGGGGCGGGAACTAATGAAAAACTGTTTTTT
TRBJ1-1	-	TRBV4-3	TRBD1	CASSQDDRGEAFF	TGCGCCAGCAGCCAAGACGACAGGGGCGAAGCTTTCTTT
TRBJ2-1	-	TRBV18	TRBD1	CASSPPPGQGTNEQFF	TGTGCCAGCTCACCACCCCCAGGACAGGGTACCAATGAGCAGTTCTTC
TRBJ2-3	-	TRBV28	-	CASRPPSGRGGTDTQYF	TGTGCCAGCAGACCTCCCTCCGGCAGGGGAGGCACAGATACGCAGTATTTT
TRBJ1-2	-	TRBV20-1	-	CSASIQGDGYTF	TGCAGTGCTAGTATACAGGGTGATGGCTACACCTTC
TRBJ1-4	-	TRBV3-1/TRBV3-2	-	CASSQGGRGLNEKLFF	TGTGCCAGCAGCCAGGGCGGACGGGGACTTAATGAAAAACTGTTTTTT
TRBJ1-2	-	TRBV9	-	CASSGPHRSRNYGYTF	TGTGCCAGCAGCGGACCACACAGGTCCCGAAACTATGGCTACACCTTC
TRBJ2-7	-	TRBV11-1	TRBD1	CASSPRTGGPYEQYF	TGTGCCAGCAGCCCGAGGACAGGGGGCCCCTACGAGCAGTACTTC
TRBJ2-7	-	TRBV25-1	-	CASSGGNLGAANSYEQYF	TGTGCCAGCAGTGGAGGAAACCTTGGTGCAGCCAATTCCTACGAGCAGTACTTC
TRBJ1-3	-	TRBV3-1/TRBV3-2	TRBD1	CASSLQGAGNTIYF	TGTGCCAGCAGTCTACAGGGGGCTGGAAACACCATATATTTT
TRBJ2-3	-	TRBV10-3	-	CAIRKNSDSTDTQYF	TGTGCCATCAGAAAGAATAGCGATAGCACAGATACGCAGTATTTT
TRBJ1-2	-	TRBV5-1	TRBD1	CASSPRGTEGYTF	TGCGCCAGCAGCCCTAGGGGGACAGAGGGCTACACCTTC
TRBJ1-5	-	TRBV11-3	TRBD1	CASSSNRGGNQPQHF	TGTGCCAGCAGCTCTAACAGGGGGGGCAATCAGCCCCAGCATTTT
TRBJ1-5	-	TRBV4-1	-	CASSQDYRNQPQHF	TGCGCCAGCAGCCAAGATTACAGAAATCAGCCCCAGCATTTT
TRBJ1-2	-	TRBV27	TRBD1	CASSPKRQGSWGTNYGYTF	TGTGCCAGCAGTCCCAAACGACAGGGGAGTTGGGGGACTAACTATGGCTACACCTTC
TRBJ1-5	-	TRBV4-2	TRBD1	CASSSGQGGRYSNQPQHF	TGTGCCAGCAGCTCAGGACAGGGAGGTAGGTATAGCAATCAGCCCCAGCATTTT
TRBJ1-1	-	TRBV7-8	-	CASSSGGVTNTEAFF	TGTGCCAGCAGCTCCGGGGGGGTCACTAACACTGAAGCTTTCTTT
TRBJ1-1	-	TRBV19	TRBD1	CASSPTGEFTEAFF	TGTGCCAGTAGTCCCACAGGGGAATTCACTGAAGCTTTCTTT
TRBJ1-6	-	TRBV24-1	-	CATSDLVPGGSSYNSPLHF	TGTGCCACCAGTGATTTAGTACCGGGGGGGAGCTCCTATAATTCACCCCTCCACTTT
TRBJ1-1	-	TRBV19	-	CASSKSGTEAFF	TGTGCCAGTAGTAAATCCGGCACTGAAGCTTTCTTT
TRBJ1-6	-	TRBV5-5	-	CASKDTFNSPLHF	TGTGCCAGCAAAGACACATTTAATTCACCCCTCCACTTT
TRBJ2-5	-	TRBV3-1/TRBV3-2	-	CASSLRGLEETQYF	TGTGCCAGCAGCCTGCGAGGGTTGGAAGAGACCCAGTACTTC
TRBJ1-2	-	TRBV6-2/TRBV6-3	-	CASSYSIQGSYGYTF	TGTGCCAGCAGTTACTCGATACAGGGATCCTATGGCTACACCTTC
TRBJ2-5	-	TRBV4-2	-	CASSQRGAQETQYF	TGTGCCAGCAGCCAACGCGGGGCCCAAGAGACCCAGTACTTC
TRBJ2-2	few	TRBV9	-	CASSVEVSTNTGELFF	TGTGCCAGCAGCGTAGAAGTCTCCACTAACACCGGGGAGCTGTTTTTT
TRBJ1-5	-	TRBV2	TRBD1	CASSLGQGGYQPQHF	TGTGCCAGCAGTTTGGGACAGGGAGGTTATCAGCCCCAGCATTTT
TRBJ1-1	once	TRBV11-3	-	CASSLGGGNTEAFF	TGTGCCAGCAGCTTAGGAGGTGGAAACACTGAAGCTTTCTTT
TRBJ2-2	-	TRBV5-1	TRBD2	CASTGAGGPTTGELFF	TGCGCCAGCACGGGAGCGGGGGGGCCAACCACCGGGGAGCTGTTTTTT
TRBJ1-1	-	TRBV7-3	TRBD1	CASSSTPGTEEAFF	TGTGCCAGCAGCTCGACTCCCGGGACAGAGGAAGCTTTCTTT
TRBJ2-3	-	TRBV19	-	CARKILMGGVSTDTQYF	TGTGCCAGAAAGATCCTAATGGGCGGGGTGAGCACAGATACGCAGTATTTT
TRBJ1-5	-	TRBV11-3	-	CASEPNKGDSFPFNQPQHF	TGTGCCAGCGAGCCAAATAAGGGCGACAGTTTCCCTTTCAATCAGCCCCAGCATTTT
TRBJ1-3	-	TRBV15	TRBD1	CATSRGTVGVSGNTIYF	TGTGCCACCAGCCGAGGGACAGTGGGGGTCTCTGGAAACACCATATATTTT
TRBJ1-2	-	TRBV18	-	CASSPPTGRYGYTF	TGTGCCAGCTCACCACCGACAGGACGATATGGCTACACCTTC